This TCR beta chain originates from a study of siplizumab effects on memory and regulatory T cells. Points on this clone: Its antigen is as yet unknown.

Germline V gene sequence: CDR1 SEHNR, CDR2 FQNEAQ (reference sequence). CDR3 size: 13 residues. V was shortened by 1 base and J by 4 bases, with 7 bases between the two germline ends. The study, taken as a whole, reports: Only a minority of proliferating CD4+ or CD8+ clones had an assignable naive or memory phenotype, with roughly 75-95% lacking one. The Treg-derived share of mappable alloreactive CD4+ clones averaged about 68% with siplizumab and under 30% in controls. Alloreactive clones mapping to unstimulated subsets formed only a minor fraction. Memory cells seemed less diverse than naive T cells, which seemed major alloresponse contributors.

Repertoires were generated with immunoSEQ multiplex PCR, while TCRdb's copy carries only in-frame clones and drops some. The table has 90,000 to 130,000 clones, more than 90% seen once. This receptor was identified in a human donor in good health. This chain joins TRBV7-9 and TRBJ1-1; the D is unclear. The specimen sequenced was CD4+ T cells sorted from blood. CDR3 sequence: CASSLETGTEAFF. Written as DNA, the CDR3 is TGTGCCAGCAGCTTAGAGACCGGCACTGAAGCTTTCTTT.